The clone carrying this TCR beta chain appeared a single time. Its antigen is not known. The CDR3 loop spans 15 amino acids. V dropped 5 bases and J dropped 4; count of bases not matched to a gene: 10. The germline gives CDR1 SEHNR, CDR2 FQNEAQ (reference sequence). This sample was included in a study of blood T cells in healthy people across ages. Notes on the study in general: Lack of knowledge of donor CMV status possibly confounded expanded clonotype changes.

A sample-barcoded 5' primer and a J-beta primer mix were used in a second PCR of about 6 to 12 cycles. TCRdb redid the calling of the 5' RACE reads with MiXCR, one entry per CDR3 protein. The data show approximately 690,000 distinct CDR3 sequences, 40% to 50% seen once. The specimen was blood. The chain recombines TRBV7-9 with TRBJ1-2, with 7 bases that match TRBD1. The sequence was collected from a man at least 80 years old in good health. As DNA, the CDR3 is TGTGCCAGCAGCCACGGGGACAGACTTTCCTATGGCTACACCTTC. This sequence encodes CASSHGDRLSYGYTF.